Presented here are 14 T cell receptor beta chains from one specimen sequenced in a study of regulatory T cells in long-lasting Graves disease. Construction of the TCR beta libraries employed iRepertoire HTBI primers in conjunction with Arm-PCR of CDR3 regions. MiXCR was run by TCRdb on the multiplex PCR reads, yielding one entry per CDR3 protein. The sample lists some 430,000 distinct CDR3 sequences; 20% to 25% were seen once. The sample's time point: persistent/refractory GD, antithyroid drugs over 5 years with positive TRAb. PBMCs provided the RNA from which the TCR library was made. Material: peripheral blood mononuclear cells (PBMCs), obtained when the disease was refractory, from a patient treated with antithyroid drugs. These receptors were collected from a female donor with Graves disease.

The table lists this clonotype with a few counts. This chain links TRBV15 with TRBJ1-2; D remains ambiguous. Germline V lookup: CDR1 LNHNV, CDR2 YYDKDF (reference sequence). With 10 bases removed from V and 0 bases from J, the gap between germline ends came to 15 bases. CDR3 length: 14 residues. The CDR3 DNA reads as TGTGCCAAACTCCGGGCCCCGGCTAACTATGGCTACACCTTC. This encodes CAKLRAPANYGYTF. Supplemented by reference TRBV15 and TRBJ1-2, the full variable domain reads DAMVIQNPRYQVTQFGKPVTLSCSQTLNHNVMYWYQQKSSQAPKLLFHYYDKDFNNEADTPDNFQSRRPNTSFCFLDIRSPGLGDTAMYLCAKLRAPANYGYTFGSGTRLTVV.

In its sample, this clonotype was seen a few times. This sequence joins TRBV20-1 and TRBJ2-7; maybe TRBD1 (6 bases). Trimming cost V 2 bases and J 4 bases, with 12 bases left between them. There are 13 residues in the CDR3. Germline lookup yields CDR1 DFQATT and CDR2 SNEGSKA (reference sequence). CDR3 nucleotides: TGCAGTGCTAGATCTGGACAGACATACGAGCAGTACTTC. The encoded protein is CSARSGQTYEQYF.

V is TRBV28 and J is TRBJ1-2; 12 nucleotides align to TRBD1. With 6 bases clipped from V and 0 bases from J, the junction kept 8 bases outside the gene matches. Germline V CDR1 and CDR2: MDHEN, SYDVKM. There are 17 residues in the CDR3. The CDR3 nucleotides are TGTGCCAGCAGGTCACCGGGACAGGGGGCGCCTAACTATGGCTACACCTTC. Translation gives CASRSPGQGAPNYGYTF.

The CDR3 nucleotides read TGTGCCAGCAGCCCAAAAGACTCGAATGAGCAGTTCTTC. Translating it yields CASSPKDSNEQFF. The chain has TRBV13 and TRBJ2-1; D is unresolved. This CDR3 contains 13 residues. V lost 5 bases and J 7 bases, leaving 12 bases between the germline ends. Germline lookup yields CDR1 PRHDT and CDR2 FYEKMQ (reference sequence).

In its sample, this clonotype was seen many times. This chain connects TRBV7-2 to TRBJ2-7; 9 bases fit TRBD1. CDR1 SGHTA and CDR2 FQGNSA come from the germline V gene. The trim removed 1 base at V and 5 bases at J, leaving 9 bases unmatched. The CDR3 covers 16 residues. The CDR3, as DNA: TGTGCCAGCAGCTTAGAAGGCGGGACAGGGTTGAACGAGCAGTACTTC. Protein product: CASSLEGGTGLNEQYF.

This clonotype occurred many times. The chain couples TRBV2 to TRBJ2-6, with unresolved D. CDR1 is SNHLY, CDR2 FYNNEI, per germline. The CDR3 is made up of 16 amino acids. The ends were cut back, 3 bases at V and 5 bases at J, with 14 bases in the middle. The CDR3 is CASSDSGTPRANVLTF. In DNA, the CDR3 is TGTGCCAGCAGTGATTCGGGCACCCCAAGGGCCAACGTCCTGACTTTC.

This clonotype was seen a few times. The chain joins TRBV24-1 to TRBJ1-1, with 7 bases lining up with TRBD1. V was pared by 8 bases and J by 1 base, with 3 bases of the junction left unmatched. This CDR3 spans 13 amino acids. CDR1 KGHDR and CDR2 SFDVKD come from the germline V gene. CDR3 protein: CATTDRANTEAFF. The CDR3 DNA follows: TGTGCCACCACTGACAGGGCGAACACTGAAGCTTTCTTT.

This clonotype was seen many times. The chain links TRBV12-3 or TRBV12-4 to TRBJ1-1; D is uncertain. This CDR3 region has 12 residues. The ends were cut back, 2 bases at V and 5 bases at J, with 6 bases in the middle. For the CDR3, the DNA is TGTGCCAGCAGTTTATTCCCGACTGAAGCTTTCTTT. Protein: CASSLFPTEAFF.

The genes are TRBV5-1 and TRBJ2-2; 10 nucleotides agree with TRBD2. Germline trimming cut 6 bases from V and 4 bases from J; bases unmatched to any gene: 9. The V gene's germline CDR1 is SGHRS and CDR2 YFSETQ. The length of the CDR3 is 16 residues. The CDR3: CASKESGGAGTGELFF. CDR3 nucleotides: TGCGCCAGCAAAGAGAGCGGGGGGGCCGGCACCGGGGAGCTGTTTTTT.

The chain uses TRBV5-1 and TRBJ2-2, with a tentative D call TRBD1 (5 bases). CDR1 and CDR2 (germline): SGHRS, YFSETQ. Trimming pared 2 bases from V and 4 bases from J, leaving 9 bases between. The CDR3 contains 14 residues. The CDR3 DNA is TGCGCCAGCAGCTTCACAGGACCCACCGGGGAGCTGTTTTTT. Residues: CASSFTGPTGELFF.

This clonotype has just a few counts. A junction boundary mismatches the germline segment, possibly from a read error. The chain carries TRBV7-7 and TRBJ2-2; 8 bases fit TRBD2. The CDR3 runs to 15 residues. CDR1 SSHAT and CDR2 FNYEAQ come from the germline V gene (reference sequence). CDR3 sequence: CASSSTAGVTGELFF. The CDR3 coding sequence is TGTGCTAGCAGCAGTACAGCGGGAGTTACCGGGGAGCTGTTTTTT.

This clonotype was counted many times. J is TRBJ2-7 and V is TRBV2; the match to TRBD1 covers 8 bases. Germline CDR1 is SNHLY and CDR2 is FYNNEI. CDR3 size: 13 residues. After removal of 4 bases from V and 5 bases from J, the junction contained 4 bases not matched to a gene. In nucleotides, the CDR3 is TGTGCCAGCAGTGGGGGACAGGTAAACGAGCAGTACTTC. This sequence encodes CASSGGQVNEQYF.

In its sample, this clonotype was seen a few times. The J gene is TRBJ2-7, the V gene TRBV28; 10 bases are shared with TRBD2. The V segment lost 10 bases and the J segment 9 bases; nucleotides outside the gene matches: 12. The germline CDR1 and CDR2 sequences are MDHEN and SYDVKM. The CDR3 length is 13 residues. The CDR3: CATGGAGGPGQYF. DNA of the CDR3: TGTGCCACTGGAGGAGCGGGAGGGCCTGGGCAGTACTTC.

V is TRBV7-2 and J is TRBJ1-1; weak D call: TRBD1 (6 bases). Trimming cost V 2 bases and J 2 bases, with 18 bases left between them. The CDR3 loop spans 17 amino acids. Germline V CDR1 and CDR2: SGHTA, FQGNSA. CDR3 protein: CASSLRGGNPLNTEAFF. CDR3 coding DNA: TGTGCCAGCAGCTTAAGGGGGGGGAATCCACTAAACACTGAAGCTTTCTTT.